This T cell receptor (beta chain) was identified during a study of blood T cell repertoires in COVID-19. Study in general: Sample material is recorded as cDNA or gDNA derived from T cells, B-cell-depleted T cells, or PBMCs.

The CDR3 loop spans 15 amino acids. V gave up 4 bases and J gave up 5 bases; unmatched junction bases: 8. The germline V gene encodes CDR1 SGDLS and CDR2 YYNGEE. Repertoires were generated with immunoSEQ multiplex PCR, while TCRdb's copy carries only in-frame clones and drops some. The sample includes over 600,000 clones, about nine tenths seen only once; the top ten take about 0.24%. The specimen was peripheral blood. The TCR originated in a woman aged 18-29 years with acute or convalescent COVID-19. The V call is TRBV9, the J call TRBJ2-5; 10 positions match TRBD1. The CDR3 DNA reads TGTGCCAGCAGCTTGGGGACAGGGGCAAGGGAGACCCAGTACTTC. Translating it yields CASSLGTGARETQYF.